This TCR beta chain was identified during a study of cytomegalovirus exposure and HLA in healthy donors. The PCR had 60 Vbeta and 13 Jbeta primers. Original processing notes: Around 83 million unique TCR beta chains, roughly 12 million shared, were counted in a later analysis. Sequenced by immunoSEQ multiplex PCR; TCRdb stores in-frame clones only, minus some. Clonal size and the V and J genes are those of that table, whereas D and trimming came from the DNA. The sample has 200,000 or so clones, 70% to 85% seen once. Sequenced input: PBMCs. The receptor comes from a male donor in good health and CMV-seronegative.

The CDR3 region is CAIGEEEGYSGNTIYF. In nucleotides, the CDR3 is TGTGCCATTGGCGAGGAAGAAGGTTACTCTGGAAACACCATATATTTT. The V call is TRBV10-3, the J call TRBJ1-3; D ambiguous. The CDR3 length is 16 residues. CDR1 and CDR2 (germline): ENHRY, SYGVKD. With 9 bases removed from V and 0 bases from J, the gap between germline ends came to 18 bases.